This T cell receptor (beta chain) is drawn from a study of T cells in Graves' hyperthyroidism and ophthalmopathy. Study results and limitations: Stable hyperthyroidism was separated from ophthalmopathy by a model based on 13 V-J features.

This clonotype has more than one count but fewer than ten. Its antigen is as yet unknown. TCR beta CDR3 sequences were amplified from RNA transcripts. RT-PCR in the first round (using the HTBI primer set) targeted the TCR CDR3. TCRdb reanalysed the multiplex PCR reads using MiXCR and keeps one entry per CDR3 protein. Counted here are approximately 600,000 distinct CDR3 sequences, roughly 14% occurring once; the ten biggest clones make up 3.5% to 4.5%. This CDR3 spans 15 amino acids. V lost 1 base, J lost 5 bases, and 6 bases stayed unmatched. The germline V gene encodes CDR1 LGHNA and CDR2 YSLEER. Among ophthalmopathy patients, the Clinical Activity Score reached at least 3, the NOSPECS grade reached at least 4, and duration remained under 3 months.

The sample comprised blood. This receptor was identified in a middle-aged woman with Graves' ophthalmopathy. The V and J genes are TRBV4-3 and TRBJ1-1; TRBD1 aligns across 8 bases. The CDR3 loop reads CASSQGETGETEAFF. The CDR3 nucleotides are TGCGCCAGCAGCCAAGGAGAGACAGGGGAAACTGAAGCTTTCTTT.